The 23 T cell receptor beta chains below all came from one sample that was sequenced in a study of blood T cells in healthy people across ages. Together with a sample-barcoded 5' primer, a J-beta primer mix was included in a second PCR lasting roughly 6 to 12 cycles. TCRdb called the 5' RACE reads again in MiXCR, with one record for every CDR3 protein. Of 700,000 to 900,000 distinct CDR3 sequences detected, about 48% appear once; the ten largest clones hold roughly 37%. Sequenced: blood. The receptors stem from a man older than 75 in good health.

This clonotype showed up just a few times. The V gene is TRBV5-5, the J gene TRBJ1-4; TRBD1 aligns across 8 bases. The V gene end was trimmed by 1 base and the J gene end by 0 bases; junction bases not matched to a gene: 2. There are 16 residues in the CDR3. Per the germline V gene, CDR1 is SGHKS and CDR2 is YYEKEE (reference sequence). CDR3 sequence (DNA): TGTGCCAGCAGCTTGCGGGGACAGGCAACTAATGAAAAACTGTTTTTT. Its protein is CASSLRGQATNEKLFF.

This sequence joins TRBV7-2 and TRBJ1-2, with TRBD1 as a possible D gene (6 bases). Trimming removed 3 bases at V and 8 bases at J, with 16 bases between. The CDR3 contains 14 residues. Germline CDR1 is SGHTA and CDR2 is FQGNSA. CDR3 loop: CASSFGGRIEGYTF. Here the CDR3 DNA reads TGTGCCAGCAGCTTCGGGGGGCGGATAGAGGGCTACACCTTC.

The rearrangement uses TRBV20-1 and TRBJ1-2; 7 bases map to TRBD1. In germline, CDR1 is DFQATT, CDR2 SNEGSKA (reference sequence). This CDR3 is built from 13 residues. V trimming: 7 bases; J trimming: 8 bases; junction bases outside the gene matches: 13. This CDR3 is CSVKGASAGGYTF. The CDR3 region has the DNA TGCAGTGTAAAGGGGGCCTCCGCAGGGGGCTACACCTTC.

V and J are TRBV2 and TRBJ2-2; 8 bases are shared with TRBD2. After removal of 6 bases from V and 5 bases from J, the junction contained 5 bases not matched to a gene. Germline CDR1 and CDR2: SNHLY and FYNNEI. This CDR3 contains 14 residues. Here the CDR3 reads CASSAVAGTGELFF. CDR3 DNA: TGTGCCAGCAGCGCGGTAGCGGGAACCGGGGAGCTGTTTTTT.

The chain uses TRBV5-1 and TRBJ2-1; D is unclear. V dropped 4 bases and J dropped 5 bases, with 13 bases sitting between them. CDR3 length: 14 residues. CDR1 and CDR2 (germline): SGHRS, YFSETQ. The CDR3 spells CASSVVSQNNEQFF. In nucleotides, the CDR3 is TGCGCCAGCAGCGTGGTTAGCCAGAACAATGAGCAGTTCTTC.

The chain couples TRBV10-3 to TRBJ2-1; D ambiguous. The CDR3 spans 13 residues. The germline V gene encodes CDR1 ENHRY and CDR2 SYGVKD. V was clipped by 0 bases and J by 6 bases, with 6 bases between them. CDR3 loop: CAISESMANEQFF. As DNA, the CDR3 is TGTGCCATCAGTGAGTCAATGGCCAATGAGCAGTTCTTC.

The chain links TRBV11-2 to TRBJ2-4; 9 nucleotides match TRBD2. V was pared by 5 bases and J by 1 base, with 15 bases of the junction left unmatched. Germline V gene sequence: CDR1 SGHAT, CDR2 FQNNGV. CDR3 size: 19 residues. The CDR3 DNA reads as TGTGCCAGCAGCGAACTCCGGCGGGAGGGCCTTTATGCCAAAAACATTCAGTACTTC. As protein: CASSELRREGLYAKNIQYF.

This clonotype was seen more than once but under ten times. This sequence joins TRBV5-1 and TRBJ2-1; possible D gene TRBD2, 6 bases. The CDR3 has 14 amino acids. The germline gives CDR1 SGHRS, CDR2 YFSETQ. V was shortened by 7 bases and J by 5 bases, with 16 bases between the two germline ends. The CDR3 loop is CASFRGSENNEQFF. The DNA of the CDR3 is TGCGCCAGCTTTCGGGGGAGTGAAAACAATGAGCAGTTCTTC.

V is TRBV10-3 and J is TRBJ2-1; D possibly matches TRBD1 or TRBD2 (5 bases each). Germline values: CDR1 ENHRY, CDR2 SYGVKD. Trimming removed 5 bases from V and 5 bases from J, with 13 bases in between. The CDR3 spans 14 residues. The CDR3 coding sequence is TGTGCCATCAGTCGGAGTCTGGGGGACAATGAGCAGTTCTTC. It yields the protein CAISRSLGDNEQFF.

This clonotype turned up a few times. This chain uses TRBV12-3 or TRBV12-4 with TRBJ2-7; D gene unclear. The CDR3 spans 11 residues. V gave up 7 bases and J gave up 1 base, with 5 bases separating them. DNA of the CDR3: TGTGCCAGCACCGATTCCTACGAGCAGTACTTC. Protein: CASTDSYEQYF.

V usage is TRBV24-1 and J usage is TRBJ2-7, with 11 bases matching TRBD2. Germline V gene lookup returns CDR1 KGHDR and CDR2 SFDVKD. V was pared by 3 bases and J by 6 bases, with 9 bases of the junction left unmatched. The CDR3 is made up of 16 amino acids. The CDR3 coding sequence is TGTGCCACCAGTGATCCGACTAGCGGGAAGAATCTCGAGCAGTACTTC. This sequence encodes CATSDPTSGKNLEQYF.

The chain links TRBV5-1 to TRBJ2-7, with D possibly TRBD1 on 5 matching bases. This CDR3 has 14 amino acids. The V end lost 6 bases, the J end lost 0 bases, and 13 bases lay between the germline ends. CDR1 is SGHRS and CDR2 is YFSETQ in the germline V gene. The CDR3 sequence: CASKEKQVSYEQYF. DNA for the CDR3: TGCGCCAGCAAGGAAAAACAGGTCTCCTACGAGCAGTACTTC.

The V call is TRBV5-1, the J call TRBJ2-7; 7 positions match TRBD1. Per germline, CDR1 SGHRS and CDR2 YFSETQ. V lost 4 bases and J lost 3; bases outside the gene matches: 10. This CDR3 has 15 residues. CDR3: CASSPGQVPVYEQYF. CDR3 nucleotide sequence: TGCGCCAGCAGCCCCGGACAGGTCCCCGTCTACGAGCAGTACTTC.

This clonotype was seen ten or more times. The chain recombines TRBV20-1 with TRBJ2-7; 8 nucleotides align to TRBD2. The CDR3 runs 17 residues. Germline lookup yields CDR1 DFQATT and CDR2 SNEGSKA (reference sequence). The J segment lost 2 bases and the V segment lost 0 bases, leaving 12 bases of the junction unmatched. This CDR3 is CSAREVAGRLPPYEQYF. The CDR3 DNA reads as TGCAGTGCTAGAGAGGTAGCGGGACGGTTACCGCCCTACGAGCAGTACTTC.

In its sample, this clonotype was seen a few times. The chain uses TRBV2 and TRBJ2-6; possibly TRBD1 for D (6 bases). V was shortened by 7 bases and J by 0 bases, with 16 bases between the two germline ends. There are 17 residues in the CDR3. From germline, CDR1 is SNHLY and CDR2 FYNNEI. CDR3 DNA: TGTGCCAGCACTCGACAGGTTCAGCTCTCTGGGGCCAACGTCCTGACTTTC. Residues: CASTRQVQLSGANVLTF. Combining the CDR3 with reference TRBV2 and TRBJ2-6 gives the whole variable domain EPEVTQTPSHQVTQMGQEVILRCVPISNHLYFYWYRQILGQKVEFLVSFYNNEISEKSEIFDDQFSVERPDGSNFTLKIRSTKLEDSAMYFCASTRQVQLSGANVLTFGAGSRLTVL.

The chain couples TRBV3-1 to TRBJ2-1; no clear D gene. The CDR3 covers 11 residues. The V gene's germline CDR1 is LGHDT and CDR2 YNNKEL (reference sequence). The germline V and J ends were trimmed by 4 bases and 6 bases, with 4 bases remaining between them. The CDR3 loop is CASSPRNEQFF. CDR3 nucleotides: TGTGCCAGCAGCCCCCGCAATGAGCAGTTCTTC.

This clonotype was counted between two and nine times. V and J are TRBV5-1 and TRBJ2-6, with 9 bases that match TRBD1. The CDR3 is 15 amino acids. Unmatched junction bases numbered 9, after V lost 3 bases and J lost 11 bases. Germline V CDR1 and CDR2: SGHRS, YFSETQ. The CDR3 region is CASSSTDRGSDVLTF. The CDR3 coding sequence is TGCGCCAGCAGCTCGACGGACAGGGGAAGTGACGTCCTGACTTTC.

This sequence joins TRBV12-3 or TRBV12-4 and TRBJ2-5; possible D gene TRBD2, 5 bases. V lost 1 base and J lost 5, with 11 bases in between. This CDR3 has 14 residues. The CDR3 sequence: CASSLGASSETQYF. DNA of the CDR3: TGTGCCAGCAGTTTAGGGGCTAGCTCTGAGACCCAGTACTTC.

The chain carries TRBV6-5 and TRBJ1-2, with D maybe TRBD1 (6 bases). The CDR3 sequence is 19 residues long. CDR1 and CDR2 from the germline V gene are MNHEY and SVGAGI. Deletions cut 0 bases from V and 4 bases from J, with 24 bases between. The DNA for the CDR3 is TGTGCCAGCAGTTACTCCGCCACAGGGAGAACGACCAGCGGCTATGGCTACACCTTC. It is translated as CASSYSATGRTTSGYGYTF.

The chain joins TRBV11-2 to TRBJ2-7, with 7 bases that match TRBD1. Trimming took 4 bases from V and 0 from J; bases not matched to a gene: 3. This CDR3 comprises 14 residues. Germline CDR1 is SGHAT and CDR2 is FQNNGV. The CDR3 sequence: CASSWAGGSYEQYF. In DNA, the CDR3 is TGTGCCAGCAGCTGGGCAGGGGGCTCCTACGAGCAGTACTTC.

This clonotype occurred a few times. CDR3 sequence: CASRPGLATSYEQYF. DNA of the CDR3: TGTGCCAGCAGGCCGGGACTAGCGACCTCCTACGAGCAGTACTTC. This chain uses TRBV28 with TRBJ2-7, with 10 bases fitting TRBD2. This CDR3 has 15 residues. The germline gives CDR1 MDHEN, CDR2 SYDVKM. Losses at the gene ends were 6 bases for V and 0 bases for J; bases not matched to a gene: 5.

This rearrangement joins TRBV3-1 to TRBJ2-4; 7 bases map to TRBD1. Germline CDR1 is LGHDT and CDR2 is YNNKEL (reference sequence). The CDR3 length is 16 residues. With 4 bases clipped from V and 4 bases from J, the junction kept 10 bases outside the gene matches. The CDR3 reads CASSPVVGTAKNIQYF. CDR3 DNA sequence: TGTGCCAGCAGCCCTGTGGTAGGGACAGCGAAAAACATTCAGTACTTC.

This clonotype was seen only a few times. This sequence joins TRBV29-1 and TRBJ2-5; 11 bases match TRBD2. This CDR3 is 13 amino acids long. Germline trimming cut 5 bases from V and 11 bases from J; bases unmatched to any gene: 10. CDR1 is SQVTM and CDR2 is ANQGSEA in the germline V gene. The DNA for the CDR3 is TGCAGCGTTAGGACTAGCGGGCGCAATGAGCAGTACTTC. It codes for CSVRTSGRNEQYF.